These 27 T cell receptor beta chains share one sample of origin, sequenced in a study of blood T cell repertoires in COVID-19. Here immunoSEQ multiplex PCR was the method, and the copy in TCRdb shows in-frame clones only, minus some. Here the sample spans about 45,000 clones, roughly 90% being singletons. The source material was peripheral blood. The receptors were sampled from a human donor in a cohort sampled during active COVID-19.

The chain employs TRBV7-3 and TRBJ1-4, with 10 positions matching TRBD1. The CDR3 loop spans 15 amino acids. V dropped 5 bases and J dropped 5; count of bases not matched to a gene: 5. Germline V gives CDR1 SGHTA, CDR2 FQGTGA. CDR3 DNA sequence: TGTGCCAGCAGCCCTTGGACAGGGGGAAATGAAAAACTGTTTTTT. This translates into CASSPWTGGNEKLFF. Full variable domain (rest looked up from reference TRBV7-3 and TRBJ1-4): GAGVSQTPSNKVTEKGKYVELRCDPISGHTALYWYRQSLGQGPEFLIYFQGTGAADDSGLPNDRFFAVRPEGSVSTLKIQRTERGDSAVYLCASSPWTGGNEKLFFGSGTQLSVL.

This clone was found a few times. The chain employs TRBV5-6 and TRBJ2-7; D not resolved. Per germline, CDR1 SGHDT and CDR2 YYEEEE. Trimming took 0 bases from V and 3 from J, leaving 7 bases between them. The CDR3 has 13 amino acids. The CDR3 sequence: CASSLAHGYEQYF. The CDR3, as DNA: TGTGCCAGCAGCTTGGCCCACGGCTACGAGCAGTACTTC.

The rearrangement joins TRBV3-1 (or the pseudogene TRBV3-2) to TRBJ1-6; D gene unclear. The CDR3 has 15 amino acids. Trimming took 1 base from V and 10 from J, leaving 14 bases between them. Germline V gene lookup returns CDR1 LGHDT and CDR2 YNNKEL (reference sequence). The DNA of the CDR3 is TGTGCCAGCAGCCAAGTGAACCCGTTGGGCTCACCCCTCCACTTT. It encodes CASSQVNPLGSPLHF.

The chain is built from TRBV27 and TRBJ1-1, with D unclear. Trimming pared 2 bases from V and 1 base from J, leaving 23 bases between. The CDR3 contains 19 residues. Germline CDR1 is MNHEY and CDR2 is SMNVEV (reference sequence). CDR3 sequence: CASSLQDLRRVGRNTEAFF. The CDR3 bases are TGTGCCAGCAGTTTACAAGACCTCCGACGGGTTGGGAGGAACACTGAAGCTTTCTTT.

This sequence joins TRBV6-2 or TRBV6-3 and TRBJ1-5; D not resolved. Germline CDR1 is MNHEY and CDR2 is SVGEGT. The CDR3 is 14 amino acids. With 4 bases removed from V and 2 bases from J, the gap between germline ends came to 9 bases. The CDR3 here is CASSWFAGNQPQHF. CDR3 coding DNA: TGTGCCAGCAGTTGGTTCGCAGGCAATCAGCCCCAGCATTTT.

The chain combines TRBV2 with TRBJ1-5; D might be TRBD1 (6 bases). Trimming removed 7 bases from V and 5 bases from J, with 18 bases in between. Germline V gives CDR1 SNHLY, CDR2 FYNNEI. The CDR3 consists of 15 residues. In DNA, the CDR3 is TGTGCCAGCAAGGGCCTCGCAGGGGTTTATCAGCCCCAGCATTTT. Translation gives CASKGLAGVYQPQHF.

The gene calls are TRBV6-2 or TRBV6-3 and TRBJ2-7, with 7 bases that match TRBD1. V lost 5 bases, J lost 5 bases, and 9 bases stayed unmatched. This CDR3 is 14 amino acids long. The germline V gene has CDR1 MNHEY and CDR2 SVGEGT. The CDR3 nucleotides are TGTGCCAGCAGTACCGGGACAGTCTCGAACGAGCAGTACTTC. It codes for CASSTGTVSNEQYF.

The chain uses TRBV7-2 and TRBJ2-2; D perhaps matches TRBD2 (6 bases). V was cut by 5 bases and J by 6 bases, with 16 bases left in between. Germline V gene sequence: CDR1 SGHTA, CDR2 FQGNSA. The CDR3 is 15 residues long. Here the CDR3 reads CASSPTRSESGELFF. For the CDR3, the DNA is TGTGCCAGCAGCCCGACTAGATCTGAGTCCGGGGAGCTGTTTTTT.

The V and J genes are TRBV24-1 and TRBJ2-7, with a tentative D call TRBD2 (5 bases). V was cut by 3 bases and J by 7 bases, with 9 bases left in between. Per germline, CDR1 KGHDR and CDR2 SFDVKD. This CDR3 has 12 amino acids. CDR3 DNA sequence: TGTGCCACCAGTGATACGAGAGGGGAGCAGTACTTC. Residues: CATSDTRGEQYF.

This clone has a handful of counts. This chain joins TRBV7-2 and TRBJ2-1; 8 bases fit TRBD2. Germline V CDR1 and CDR2: SGHTA, FQGNSA. CDR3 length equals 15 residues. V was clipped by 1 base and J by 7 bases; unmatched bases: 6. The CDR3 bases are TGTGCCAGCAGCTTAGAGTTGGGCGGGGGGAATGAGCAGTTCTTC. Translating it yields CASSLELGGGNEQFF.

The chain has TRBV5-6 and TRBJ2-5; tentative D call: TRBD2 (6 bases). The CDR3 is 15 residues long. CDR1 is SGHDT, CDR2 YYEEEE, per germline. Trimming shortened V by 0 bases and J by 3 bases, and 12 bases separated the two germline ends. The CDR3 is CASSLGLGGEETQYF. In nucleotides, the CDR3 is TGTGCCAGCAGCTTGGGCCTGGGGGGAGAAGAGACCCAGTACTTC.

The chain joins TRBV7-9 to TRBJ1-1; D might be TRBD1 (5 bases). The CDR3 consists of 13 residues. CDR1 and CDR2 from the germline V gene are SEHNR and FQNEAQ (reference sequence). V was pared by 1 base and J by 4 bases, with 7 bases between. Here the CDR3 DNA reads TGTGCCAGCAGCTTAGTGGGGCCCACTGAAGCTTTCTTT. This codes for CASSLVGPTEAFF.

CDR3 region: CASSRGQGGETQYF. The CDR3 DNA follows: TGTGCCAGCAGCCGAGGACAGGGGGGAGAGACCCAGTACTTC. The rearrangement links TRBV7-8 to TRBJ2-5; 10 positions agree with TRBD1. CDR1 and CDR2 (germline): SGHVS, FQNEAQ. The junction had 4 bases not matched to a gene; V was cut back by 5 bases and J by 4 bases. CDR3 length: 14 amino acids.

The V gene is TRBV5-5, the J gene TRBJ1-6; D perhaps matches TRBD1 (6 bases). The CDR3 is made up of 16 amino acids. The V end was cut by 0 bases, the J end by 7 bases, with 14 bases between. The V gene's germline CDR1 is SGHKS and CDR2 YYEKEE (reference sequence). The CDR3 protein is CASSLGGGGSNSPLHF. CDR3 DNA sequence: TGTGCCAGCAGCTTGGGAGGGGGTGGAAGCAATTCACCCCTCCACTTT.

The chain carries TRBV30 and TRBJ1-3; D is uncertain. CDR3 length: 11 amino acids. Trimming cost V 0 bases and J 8 bases, with 5 bases left between them. Germline V gene sequence: CDR1 GTSNPN, CDR2 SVGIG (reference sequence). This CDR3 reads CAWSVQYTIYF. In DNA, the CDR3 is TGTGCCTGGAGTGTCCAGTACACCATATATTTT.

The chain recombines TRBV3-1 (or the pseudogene TRBV3-2) with TRBJ1-2; no clear D gene. Looked up from germline, CDR1 is LGHDT and CDR2 is YNNKEL (reference sequence). V was shortened by 4 bases and J by 3 bases, with 9 bases between the two germline ends. CDR3 size: 13 residues. The CDR3 sequence: CASSLSGDYGYTF. CDR3 nucleotides: TGTGCCAGCAGCCTTAGCGGGGACTATGGCTACACCTTC.

The chain is built from TRBV24-1 and TRBJ2-3; TRBD1 matches at 10 bases. The V and J ends lost 3 bases and 8 bases, in that order; junction bases with no gene match: 7. Germline CDR1 KGHDR, CDR2 SFDVKD. The CDR3 length is 15 residues. In DNA form, the CDR3 reads TGTGCCACCAGTGATCCGGGACAGGGGTTGGGTACGCAGTATTTT. This encodes CATSDPGQGLGTQYF.

Only one count was recorded for this clone. This chain links TRBV10-3 with TRBJ1-6; 8 bases line up with TRBD1. V lost 6 bases to trimming and J lost 4 bases; unmatched junction nucleotides: 2. The CDR3 is made up of 14 amino acids. Germline-derived CDR1 and CDR2 are ENHRY and SYGVKD. Written as DNA, the CDR3 is TGTGCCATCAGGGACAGGGAATATAATTCACCCCTCCACTTT. Translating it yields CAIRDREYNSPLHF.

The chain has TRBV6-2 or TRBV6-3 and TRBJ2-7; no definite D call. Germline CDR1 is MNHEY and CDR2 is SVGEGT. This CDR3 contains 14 residues. With 2 bases removed from V and 4 bases from J, the gap between germline ends came to 12 bases. CDR3 sequence reads: CASSYPTEKYEQYF. In nucleotides, the CDR3 is TGTGCCAGCAGTTACCCGACGGAGAAGTACGAGCAGTACTTC.

This clone was detected only a few times. The chain recombines TRBV6-2 or TRBV6-3 with TRBJ1-5; D unclear. Germline CDR1 is MNHEY and CDR2 is SVGEGT. The V end was cut by 2 bases, the J end by 3 bases, with 8 bases between. This CDR3 is 14 amino acids long. This CDR3 is CASSYAVNNQPQHF. CDR3 nucleotides: TGTGCCAGCAGTTACGCAGTAAACAATCAGCCCCAGCATTTT.

The rearrangement links TRBV3-1 (or the pseudogene TRBV3-2) to TRBJ2-7, with a possible D match to TRBD2 (7 bases). Trimming took 5 bases from V and 3 from J, leaving 17 bases between them. CDR3 size: 15 residues. The germline V gene has CDR1 LGHDT and CDR2 YNNKEL (reference sequence). The CDR3 nucleotides read TGTGCCAGCAGCGGACGGACTAGGGGGGGCTACGAGCAGTACTTC. Amino acid sequence: CASSGRTRGGYEQYF.

This clone was observed a handful of times. The genes are TRBV9 and TRBJ2-1, with 11 bases matching TRBD2. J lost 7 bases, V lost 0 bases, and 6 bases had no gene match. CDR1 is SGDLS and CDR2 is YYNGEE in the germline V gene. The CDR3 runs 16 residues. The chain's CDR3 is CASSVGVAGGQNEQFF. The CDR3 nucleotides are TGTGCCAGCAGCGTAGGCGTAGCGGGGGGGCAGAATGAGCAGTTCTTC.

The rearrangement uses TRBV10-3 and TRBJ1-3; D gene unclear. Trimming took off 3 bases at V and 5 bases at J, with 17 bases between the two ends. The CDR3 covers 16 residues. Germline CDR1 ENHRY, CDR2 SYGVKD. The chain's CDR3 is CAISDGRTFERNTIYF. In nucleotides, the CDR3 is TGTGCCATCAGTGACGGACGGACTTTTGAGCGAAACACCATATATTTT.

This clone was found a few times. The identical CDR3 is also encoded by other nucleotide sequences in the sample. The rearrangement links TRBV4-1 to TRBJ2-7; 8 bases align to TRBD2. Germline-derived CDR1 and CDR2 are MGHRA and YSYEKL. V dropped 3 bases and J dropped 0; count of bases not matched to a gene: 7. This CDR3 region has 16 residues. CDR3 residues: CASSQSTSGSSYEQYF. CDR3 sequence (DNA): TGCGCCAGCAGCCAGTCCACTAGCGGAAGCTCCTACGAGCAGTACTTC.

This clone was counted only a few times. The same CDR3 is also encoded by other DNA sequences in this sample. The chain recombines TRBV20-1 with TRBJ2-7, with TRBD1 as a possible D gene (5 bases). The germline gives CDR1 DFQATT, CDR2 SNEGSKA (reference sequence). Trimming cost V 3 bases and J 5 bases, with 8 bases left between them. The CDR3 has 11 amino acids. This CDR3 is CSASSGHEQYF. In DNA form, the CDR3 reads TGCAGTGCTAGTTCAGGGCACGAGCAGTACTTC.

The gene calls are TRBV28 and TRBJ2-7, with 9 bases fitting TRBD1. Germline lookup yields CDR1 MDHEN and CDR2 SYDVKM. V lost 7 bases, J lost 0 bases, and 4 bases stayed unmatched. The CDR3 spans 14 residues. The CDR3 sequence is CASTGTGSSYEQYF. The CDR3 nucleotides read TGTGCCAGCACTGGGACAGGGAGCTCCTACGAGCAGTACTTC.

This clone was seen more than once but under ten times. The V gene is TRBV3-1 (or the pseudogene TRBV3-2), the J gene TRBJ1-5; D uncertain. The CDR3 is 14 amino acids. Trimming removed 4 bases from V and 0 bases from J, with 7 bases in between. Germline-derived CDR1 and CDR2 are LGHDT and YNNKEL (reference sequence). CDR3 loop: CASSLSGSNQPQHF. CDR3 DNA sequence: TGTGCCAGCAGCCTTAGCGGTAGCAATCAGCCCCAGCATTTT.